This passage covers 2 T cell receptor beta chains from one sample sequenced in a study of blood T cell repertoires in COVID-19. Method: immunoSEQ multiplex PCR; TCRdb's copy keeps in-frame clones and lacks some. Here the sample spans roughly 130,000 clones, less than 90% being singletons. Sequenced material: peripheral blood. The source is a man aged 70 or older with acute or convalescent COVID-19.

This clone was observed once. The chain is built from TRBV6-5 and TRBJ1-5; TRBD1 aligns across 7 bases. Germline CDR1 and CDR2: MNHEY and SVGAGI. V lost 6 bases to trimming and J lost 3 bases; unmatched junction nucleotides: 8. CDR3 size: 15 residues. The CDR3 spells CASRVSTGSNQPQHF. The DNA of the CDR3 is TGTGCCAGCAGAGTCTCGACAGGGTCCAATCAGCCCCAGCATTTT.

This clone was counted once. The same CDR3 is also encoded by other DNA sequences in this sample. The rearrangement uses TRBV18 and TRBJ1-2, with no clear D. V lost 6 bases and J lost 4, with 12 bases in between. CDR1 and CDR2 (germline): KGHSH, LQKENI. This CDR3 has 13 amino acids. In DNA, the CDR3 is TGTGCCAGCTCCCCTGATCGCGTCTATGGCTACACCTTC. This sequence encodes CASSPDRVYGYTF.